This TCR beta chain was sequenced in a study of monozygotic twins with inflammatory bowel disease. PCR of TCRalpha and TCRbeta cDNA was nested, with two rounds of approximately 17 and 9 cycles. TCRdb re-called the 5' RACE reads and catalogs CDR3 proteins one per entry, DNA excluded. This sample's table reports approximately 420,000 distinct CDR3 sequences. With regard to this clonotype: Its matching antigen is unknown.

General study points: Limited statistical power may explain no repertoire similarity difference between concordant and discordant twins.

The sequence was obtained from a human donor with ulcerative colitis or Crohn's disease, or a healthy co-twin of an affected twin (not recorded which). Sample: blood.

CDR3 region: CASSQELAGGPADTQYF. This rearrangement joins TRBV4-2 to TRBJ2-3; TCRdb gives TRBD2 as the D gene, but with no DNA this cannot be confirmed. CDR3 length equals 17 residues. Per germline, CDR1 LGHNA and CDR2 YNFKEQ.